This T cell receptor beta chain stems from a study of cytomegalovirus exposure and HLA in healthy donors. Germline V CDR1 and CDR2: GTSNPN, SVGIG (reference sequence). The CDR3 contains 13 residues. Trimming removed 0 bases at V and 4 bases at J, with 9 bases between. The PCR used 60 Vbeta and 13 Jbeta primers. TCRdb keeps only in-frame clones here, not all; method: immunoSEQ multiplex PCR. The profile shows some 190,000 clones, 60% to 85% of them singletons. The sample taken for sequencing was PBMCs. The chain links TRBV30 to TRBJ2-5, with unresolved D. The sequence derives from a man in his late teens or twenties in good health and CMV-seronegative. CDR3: CAWSVLRRETQYF. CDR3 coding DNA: TGTGCCTGGAGTGTGTTACGGAGAGAGACCCAGTACTTC.